This T cell receptor (beta chain) emerged from a study of T cells in Graves' hyperthyroidism and ophthalmopathy. Study overall: Peripheral blood was drawn at first diagnosis, prior to all treatment.

Researchers amplified the TCR beta CDR3 regions from RNA transcripts. Carried out on the TCR CDR3, a first-round RT-PCR used the HTBI primer set. TCRdb re-analysed the multiplex PCR reads in MiXCR, keeping a single row per CDR3 protein. The sample includes over 500,000 distinct CDR3 sequences, approximately 17% of them seen just once. V shed 4 bases, J shed 1 base, and the junction held 4 bases outside the gene matches. The CDR3 has 15 amino acids. CDR1 and CDR2 (germline): LNHDA, SQIVND (reference sequence). About this clonotype: Its specificity is not known.

Study-level results: Blood also carried most thyroid clonotypes expanded above 0.001.

A NOSPECS grade of at least 4, a Clinical Activity Score of at least 3 and duration under 3 months were recorded in ophthalmopathy patients. Orbital computed tomography and thyroid ultrasound, together with serum TRAb and thyroxine and clinical symptoms, were used for diagnoses. This TCR came from a woman aged 18-29 years with Graves' ophthalmopathy. The material sequenced was blood. The V call is TRBV19, the J call TRBJ1-5, with 7 positions matching TRBD1. CDR3 in DNA: TGTGCCAGTAGTACCACAGGGGAAAGCAATCAGCCCCAGCATTTT. Its protein product is CASSTTGESNQPQHF.